The 24 T cell receptor beta chains listed next were all sequenced from one sample in a study of radiotherapy plus CTLA-4 blockade in lung cancer. Assay used: immunoSEQ multiplex PCR; TCRdb lists only in-frame clones, some missing. The sample yields tens of thousands of clones, 60% to 85% seen once. Sequenced here: peripheral blood, sampled from a patient treated with radiotherapy plus ipilimumab. The origin of the receptors is a human donor with non-small cell lung cancer who had a partial response to radiotherapy plus ipilimumab. Some clones in this sample may be carry-over from other donors' samples.

About this clone itself: The same CDR3 also results from other DNA sequences found in this sample. The chain combines TRBV9 with TRBJ1-6, with TRBD1 matching 8 bases. Germline CDR1 and CDR2: SGDLS and YYNGEE. V trimming: 4 bases; J trimming: 6 bases; junction bases outside the gene matches: 9. This CDR3 spans 16 amino acids. The CDR3 DNA is TGTGCCAGCAGCTCCAGATGGGACAGGCGTAATTCACCCCTCCACTTT. Amino acid sequence: CASSSRWDRRNSPLHF.

The chain is built from TRBV6-5 and TRBJ2-2; the D gene is possibly TRBD2 (5 bases). The germline CDR1 and CDR2 sequences are MNHEY and SVGAGI. The CDR3 spans 13 residues. V was cut by 5 bases and J by 7 bases, with 11 bases left in between. CDR3 loop: CASSPGRGGELFF. CDR3 bases: TGTGCCAGCAGTCCCGGACGGGGCGGGGAGCTGTTTTTT.

The chain employs TRBV11-3 and TRBJ2-3; 9 bases are shared with TRBD1. V lost 5 bases and J lost 1; bases outside the gene matches: 4. Looked up from germline, CDR1 is SGHNT and CDR2 is YENEEA. The CDR3 is 15 amino acids. Here the CDR3 DNA reads TGTGCCAGCAGCACCCGGACAGGGGGCACAGATACGCAGTATTTT. Its protein product is CASSTRTGGTDTQYF.

The chain has TRBV28 and TRBJ2-2; D gene uncertain. CDR3 length equals 12 residues. Trimming removed 2 bases at V and 7 bases at J, with 5 bases between. CDR1 is MDHEN and CDR2 is SYDVKM in the germline V gene. This CDR3 reads CASSLSRGELFF. CDR3 in DNA: TGTGCCAGCAGTTTAAGCCGCGGGGAGCTGTTTTTT.

This clone was found a few times. This chain uses TRBV13 with TRBJ1-1, with D possibly TRBD1 on 6 matching bases. The V gene lost 6 bases and the J gene lost 0 bases, with 14 bases spanning the gap. Germline V gene sequence: CDR1 PRHDT, CDR2 FYEKMQ (reference sequence). The CDR3 is 15 amino acids. The chain's CDR3 is CASRVRGGMNTEAFF. The CDR3 DNA reads as TGTGCCAGCAGAGTGAGGGGGGGCATGAACACTGAAGCTTTCTTT. The full variable domain, rest sourced from reference TRBV13 and TRBJ1-1, is AAGVIQSPRHLIKEKRETATLKCYPIPRHDTVYWYQQGPGQDPQFLISFYEKMQSDKGSIPDRFSAQQFSDYHSELNMSSLELGDSALYFCASRVRGGMNTEAFFGQGTRLTVV.

V gene TRBV18 combines with J gene TRBJ1-4, with D unclear. The CDR3 is made up of 14 amino acids. The germline V and J ends were trimmed by 3 bases and 4 bases, with 9 bases remaining between them. In germline, CDR1 is KGHSH, CDR2 LQKENI. CDR3 loop: CASSPQRSNEKLFF. CDR3 DNA sequence: TGTGCCAGCTCACCCCAAAGGAGTAATGAAAAACTGTTTTTT.

This chain joins TRBV18 and TRBJ2-1; perhaps TRBD1 as D (5 bases). The length of the CDR3 is 14 residues. The germline V and J ends were trimmed by 1 base and 5 bases, with 9 bases remaining between them. CDR1 KGHSH and CDR2 LQKENI come from the germline V gene. The CDR3 coding sequence is TGTGCCAGCTCACCACAGGGGTTACACAATGAGCAGTTCTTC. Translated: CASSPQGLHNEQFF.

The chain is built from TRBV29-1 and TRBJ2-3; 7 bases fit TRBD2. This CDR3 spans 13 amino acids. Trimming took 7 bases from V and 8 from J; bases not matched to a gene: 12. Germline CDR1 SQVTM, CDR2 ANQGSEA. The CDR3 DNA follows: TGCAGCGGCGGGACTACCCGTGCTACTACGCAGTATTTT. Amino acid sequence: CSGGTTRATTQYF.

The CDR3 loop reads CASSSHPQGETQYF. The CDR3 DNA reads TGTGCCAGCAGCTCGCACCCCCAGGGGGAGACCCAGTACTTC. This rearrangement joins TRBV7-7 to TRBJ2-5, with a tentative D call TRBD1 (6 bases). The CDR3 spans 14 residues. CDR1 is SSHAT, CDR2 FNYEAQ, per germline (reference sequence). V lost 4 bases to trimming and J lost 5 bases, with 14 bases between them. The variable domain in full, completed from reference TRBV7-7 and TRBJ2-5, reads GAGVSQSPRYKVTKRGQDVTLRCDPISSHATLYWYQQALGQGPEFLTYFNYEAQPDKSGLPSDRFSAERPEGSISTLTIQRTEQRDSAMYRCASSSHPQGETQYFGPGTRLLVL.

The chain employs TRBV28 and TRBJ2-7; 7 bases are a match to TRBD1. Germline V lookup: CDR1 MDHEN, CDR2 SYDVKM. V dropped 6 bases and J dropped 13; count of bases not matched to a gene: 9. The CDR3 is made up of 11 amino acids. This chain's CDR3 is CASRVWDSFYF. The CDR3 DNA reads as TGTGCCAGCAGAGTCTGGGACAGTTTCTACTTC.

In the case of this clone: At one end the junction does not follow the germline gene, possibly because of a read error. The rearrangement uses TRBV19 and TRBJ1-4, with D unresolved. The V gene's germline CDR1 is LNHDA and CDR2 SQIVND (reference sequence). The CDR3 totals 13 residues. CDR3 bases: TGTGCCAGTAGTAGAACAACTAATGAAGAACTGTTTTTT. It encodes CASSRTTNEELFF.

CDR3 in DNA: TGCGCCAGCAGCGCACGGTGGGGCCCCTACGAGCAGTACTTC. Protein: CASSARWGPYEQYF. The V call is TRBV4-1, the J call TRBJ2-7, with D perhaps TRBD1 (5 bases). This CDR3 contains 14 residues. Germline values: CDR1 MGHRA, CDR2 YSYEKL. Trimming removed 5 bases at V and 2 bases at J, with 13 bases between.

The CDR3 DNA reads TGTGCCAGCAGCTTAGCCCCGGGGGGGGACACTGAAGCTTTCTTT. This encodes CASSLAPGGDTEAFF. The V gene is TRBV7-6, the J gene TRBJ1-1, with D perhaps TRBD1 (5 bases). CDR1 is SGHVS and CDR2 is FNYEAQ in the germline V gene. The CDR3 totals 15 residues. V was clipped by 0 bases and J by 3 bases, with 11 bases between them.

As to this clone: Other DNA sequences from this sample encode an identical CDR3 as well. The rearrangement uses TRBV19 and TRBJ2-1; D unclear. Trimming pared 4 bases from V and 0 bases from J, leaving 10 bases between. CDR3 length equals 15 residues. Looked up from germline, CDR1 is LNHDA and CDR2 is SQIVND (reference sequence). The CDR3 protein is CASSNTPSSYNEQFF. The CDR3 region has the DNA TGTGCCAGTAGTAACACGCCAAGCTCCTACAATGAGCAGTTCTTC.

A single count supports this clone. The genes are TRBV27 and TRBJ2-7; D unclear. The CDR3 has 13 residues. The ends were cut back, 2 bases at V and 2 bases at J, with 7 bases in the middle. Germline lookup yields CDR1 MNHEY and CDR2 SMNVEV (reference sequence). The CDR3 DNA follows: TGTGCCAGCAGTTTAACGGCGGCCTACGAGCAGTACTTC. Encoded protein: CASSLTAAYEQYF.

The chain is built from TRBV7-6 and TRBJ2-1, with D possibly TRBD1 on 5 matching bases. V lost 4 bases and J 4 bases, leaving 8 bases between the germline ends. Germline loops: CDR1 SGHVS, CDR2 FNYEAQ. CDR3 length: 13 amino acids. The CDR3 DNA is TGTGCCAGCAGCTCGACAGAATACAATGAGCAGTTCTTC. This codes for CASSSTEYNEQFF.

The chain recombines TRBV2 with TRBJ1-5, with 8 bases matching TRBD1. The CDR3 spans 15 residues. The germline V gene encodes CDR1 SNHLY and CDR2 FYNNEI. Trimming at V came to 6 bases and at J to 4 bases, leaving 8 bases not matched to a gene. CDR3 sequence reads: CASRDDRGRNQPQHF. The CDR3 DNA reads as TGTGCCAGCAGGGACGACAGGGGTCGAAATCAGCCCCAGCATTTT.

This chain connects TRBV5-1 to TRBJ1-5; D perhaps matches TRBD1 (6 bases). The CDR3 is 17 residues long. From germline, CDR1 is SGHRS and CDR2 YFSETQ. Trimming removed 1 base from V and 0 bases from J, with 14 bases in between. CDR3 sequence (DNA): TGCGCCAGCAGCTTGAGAGGGACACCAAATAGCAATCAGCCCCAGCATTTT. Translation: CASSLRGTPNSNQPQHF.

The chain has TRBV19 and TRBJ1-2, with 9 bases matching TRBD1. Per the germline V gene, CDR1 is LNHDA and CDR2 is SQIVND (reference sequence). This CDR3 has 15 residues. V trimming: 6 bases; J trimming: 2 bases; junction bases outside the gene matches: 7. CDR3 coding DNA: TGTGCCAGTAGCCCCAGGACAGGGGAGAACTATGGCTACACCTTC. This gives the protein CASSPRTGENYGYTF.

The gene calls are TRBV7-9 and TRBJ2-5; tentative D call: TRBD2 (6 bases). This CDR3 is built from 14 residues. Trimming pared 1 base from V and 5 bases from J, leaving 11 bases between. Germline V gene lookup returns CDR1 SEHNR and CDR2 FQNEAQ (reference sequence). CDR3 region: CASSLVLAPETQYF. For the CDR3, the DNA is TGTGCCAGCAGCTTAGTTCTAGCGCCCGAGACCCAGTACTTC.

In its sample, this clone ranks as medium-sized (0.01 to 0.1%). The chain couples TRBV19 to TRBJ1-1, with a possible D match to TRBD1 (5 bases). Trimming stripped 10 bases from V and 8 bases from J, with 17 bases between. The CDR3 sequence is 12 residues long. The V gene's germline CDR1 is LNHDA and CDR2 SQIVND (reference sequence). CDR3 nucleotides: TGTGCCACACGACGACAGCGCGGCGAAGCTTTCTTT. It encodes CATRRQRGEAFF.

The J gene is TRBJ2-2, the V gene TRBV19; a possible D gene is TRBD1 (6 bases). Trimming stripped 4 bases from V and 6 bases from J, with 18 bases between. Per germline, CDR1 LNHDA and CDR2 SQIVND (reference sequence). This CDR3 contains 16 residues. CDR3 sequence: CASSTDPRGGPGELFF. CDR3 in DNA: TGTGCCAGTAGTACCGACCCGCGAGGGGGACCCGGGGAGCTGTTTTTT.

This chain uses TRBV19 with TRBJ1-5, with a weak D call TRBD1 (5 bases). The ends were cut back, 6 bases at V and 2 bases at J, with 14 bases in the middle. The CDR3 consists of 15 residues. The germline gives CDR1 LNHDA, CDR2 SQIVND (reference sequence). The CDR3 nucleotides are TGTGCCAGTAGGTCGCGGCGGGACGGCAATCAGCCCCAGCATTTT. As protein: CASRSRRDGNQPQHF.

The chain joins TRBV30 to TRBJ1-1; perhaps TRBD1 as D (6 bases). This CDR3 comprises 14 residues. The V gene's germline CDR1 is GTSNPN and CDR2 SVGIG (reference sequence). V lost 5 bases and J 0 bases, leaving 13 bases between the germline ends. The DNA for the CDR3 is TGTGCCTGGTGGGCGCCAGGGGTGAACACTGAAGCTTTCTTT. This encodes CAWWAPGVNTEAFF.